This T cell receptor (beta chain) came from a study of shared clonotypes between healthy human individuals. Regarding the study as a whole: Non-shared clonotypes showed lower generation probabilities than clonotypes common to all four donors.

The CD4+ fraction was divided into a CD45RA+ naive subset and a CD45RA-negative memory subset. Comments on this clone: Its antigen is undetermined.

Every immunoSEQ plate was one replicate of a subset's evenly spread DNA. Data came from immunoSEQ multiplex PCR; TCRdb stores just in-frame clones and leaves some out. This table has some 1.5 million clones, 98% appearing once. Germline values: CDR1 SGHKS, CDR2 YYEKEE (reference sequence). CDR3 length equals 15 residues. The V end lost 0 bases, the J end lost 1 base, and 9 bases lay between the germline ends. The sequence was collected from a man in his thirties or forties in good health. Sequencing was performed on naive CD4+ T cells sorted from blood. Stated subset: CD45RA+ positively selected. The chain has TRBV5-5 and TRBJ2-3; D remains ambiguous. The CDR3: CASSLDQPRTDTQYF. DNA for the CDR3: TGTGCCAGCAGCTTGGACCAACCCCGCACAGATACGCAGTATTTT.